The clone carrying this TCR beta chain was seen at least ten times. Its specificity is unknown. The data stem from a study of CD8 T cells in ankylosing spondylitis. Using its own MiXCR run on the 5' RACE reads, TCRdb lists one record per CDR3 protein. Among hundreds of thousands of distinct CDR3 sequences, approximately 12% were seen once, and the ten largest hold less than 0.65%. Study outcomes and limitations: Ankylosing spondylitis blood appeared to be characterized by a TCR beta motif of roughly eight highly homologous variants.

This sequence was found in a male donor with ankylosing spondylitis. Sequencing was done on a sample of blood, either unsorted or a sorted T cell fraction (not recorded which).

CDR3 sequence: CASSWTQDYGYTF. The CDR3 nucleotides read TGTGCCAGCAGCTGGACACAAGACTATGGCTACACCTTC. This sequence joins TRBV7-9 and TRBJ1-2; maybe TRBD1 (5 bases). Germline values: CDR1 SEHNR, CDR2 FQNEAQ (reference sequence). V was shortened by 4 bases and J by 3 bases, with 9 bases between the two germline ends. This CDR3 region has 13 residues.